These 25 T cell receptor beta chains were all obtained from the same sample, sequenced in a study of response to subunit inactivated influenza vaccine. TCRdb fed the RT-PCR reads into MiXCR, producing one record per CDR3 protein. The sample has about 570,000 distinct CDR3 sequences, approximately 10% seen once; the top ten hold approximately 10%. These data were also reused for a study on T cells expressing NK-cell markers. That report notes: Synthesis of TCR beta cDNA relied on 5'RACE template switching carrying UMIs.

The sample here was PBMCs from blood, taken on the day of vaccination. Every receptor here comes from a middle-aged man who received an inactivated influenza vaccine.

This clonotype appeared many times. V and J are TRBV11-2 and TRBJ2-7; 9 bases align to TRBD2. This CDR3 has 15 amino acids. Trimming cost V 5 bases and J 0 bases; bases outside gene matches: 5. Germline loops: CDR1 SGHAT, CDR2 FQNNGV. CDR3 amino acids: CASSKTSGFSYEQYF. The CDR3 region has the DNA TGTGCCAGCAGCAAGACTAGCGGTTTCTCCTACGAGCAGTACTTC.

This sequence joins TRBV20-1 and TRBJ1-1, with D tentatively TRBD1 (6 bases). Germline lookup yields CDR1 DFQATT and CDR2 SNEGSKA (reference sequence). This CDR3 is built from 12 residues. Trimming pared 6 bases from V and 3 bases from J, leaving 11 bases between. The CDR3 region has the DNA TGCAGTGCCGGAGGGGGGTACACTGAAGCTTTCTTT. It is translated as CSAGGGYTEAFF.

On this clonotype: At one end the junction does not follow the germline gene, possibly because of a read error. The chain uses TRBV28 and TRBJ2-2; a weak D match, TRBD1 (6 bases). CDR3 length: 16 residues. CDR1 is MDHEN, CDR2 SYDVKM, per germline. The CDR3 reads CASSLSTGKRTVELFF. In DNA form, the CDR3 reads TGTGCCAGCAGTTTATCCACAGGGAAGAGGACCGTGGAGCTGTTTTTT.

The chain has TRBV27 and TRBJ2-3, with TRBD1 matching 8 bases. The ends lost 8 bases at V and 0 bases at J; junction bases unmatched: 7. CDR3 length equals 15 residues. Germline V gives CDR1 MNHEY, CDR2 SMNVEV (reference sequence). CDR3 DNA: TGTGCCAGCGTCACCGGGACAGGTAGCACAGATACGCAGTATTTT. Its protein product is CASVTGTGSTDTQYF.

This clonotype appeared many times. Here the CDR3 DNA reads TGTGCCAGCAGTTTTCGACAGGGCCGCACAGATACGCAGTATTTT. Its protein product is CASSFRQGRTDTQYF. The chain combines TRBV12-3 or TRBV12-4 with TRBJ2-3; TRBD1 matches at 7 bases. The V segment lost 3 bases and the J segment 1 base; nucleotides outside the gene matches: 4. This CDR3 spans 15 amino acids.

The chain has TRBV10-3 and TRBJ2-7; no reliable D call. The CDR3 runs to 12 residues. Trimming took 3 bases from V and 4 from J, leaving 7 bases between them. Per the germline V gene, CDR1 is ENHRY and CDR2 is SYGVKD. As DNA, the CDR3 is TGTGCCATCAGTGATTCGGTATACGAGCAGTACTTC. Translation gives CAISDSVYEQYF.

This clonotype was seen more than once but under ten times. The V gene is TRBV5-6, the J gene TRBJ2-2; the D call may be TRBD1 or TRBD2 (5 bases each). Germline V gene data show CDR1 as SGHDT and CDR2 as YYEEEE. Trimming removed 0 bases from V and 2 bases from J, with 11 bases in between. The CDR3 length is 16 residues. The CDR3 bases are TGTGCCAGCAGCTTGGGGCCAGGGAGAAACACCGGGGAGCTGTTTTTT. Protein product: CASSLGPGRNTGELFF.

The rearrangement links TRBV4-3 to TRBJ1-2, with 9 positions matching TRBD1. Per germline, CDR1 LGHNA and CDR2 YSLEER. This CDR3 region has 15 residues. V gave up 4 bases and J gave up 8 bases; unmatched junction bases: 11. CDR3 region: CASSPRPDRGEGYTF. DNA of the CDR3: TGCGCCAGCAGCCCCCGCCCGGACAGGGGAGAAGGCTACACCTTC.

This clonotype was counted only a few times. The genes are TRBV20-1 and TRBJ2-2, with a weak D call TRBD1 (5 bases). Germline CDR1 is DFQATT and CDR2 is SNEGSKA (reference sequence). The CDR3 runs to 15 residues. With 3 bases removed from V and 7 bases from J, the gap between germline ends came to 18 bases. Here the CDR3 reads CSASSPTAKGGELFF. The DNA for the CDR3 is TGCAGTGCTAGCTCTCCGACAGCCAAAGGCGGGGAGCTGTTTTTT.

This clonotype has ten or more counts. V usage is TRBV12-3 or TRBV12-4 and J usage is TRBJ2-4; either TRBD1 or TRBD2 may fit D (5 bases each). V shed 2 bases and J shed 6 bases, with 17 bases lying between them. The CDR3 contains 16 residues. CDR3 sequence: CASSLLGRGSGNIQYF. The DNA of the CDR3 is TGTGCCAGCAGTTTATTGGGACGAGGGTCGGGAAACATTCAGTACTTC.

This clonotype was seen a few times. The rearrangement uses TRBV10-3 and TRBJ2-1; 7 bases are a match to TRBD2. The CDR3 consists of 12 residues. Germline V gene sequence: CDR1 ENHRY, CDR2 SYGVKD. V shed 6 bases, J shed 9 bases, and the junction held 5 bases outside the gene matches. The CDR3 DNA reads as TGTGCCATCAGGACTAGCAAGGCTGAGCAGTTCTTC. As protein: CAIRTSKAEQFF.

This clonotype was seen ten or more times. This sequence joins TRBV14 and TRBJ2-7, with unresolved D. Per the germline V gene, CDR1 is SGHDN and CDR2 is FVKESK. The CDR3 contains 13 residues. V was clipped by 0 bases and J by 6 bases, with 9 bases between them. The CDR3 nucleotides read TGTGCCAGCAGCCAAGATCGGACGGGCGAGCAGTACTTC. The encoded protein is CASSQDRTGEQYF.

The CDR3 bases are TGTGCCAGCAGCCCCGCGGGGGGAGGCTCACCCCTCCACTTT. Its protein is CASSPAGGGSPLHF. The chain couples TRBV12-3 or TRBV12-4 to TRBJ1-6; D is perhaps TRBD1 (5 bases). CDR3 length: 14 amino acids. V was trimmed by 6 bases and J by 10 bases, leaving 16 bases between them.

CDR3: CASSLVSRGAGELFF. As DNA, the CDR3 is TGCGCCAGCAGCTTGGTGTCGAGGGGCGCCGGGGAGCTGTTTTTT. The V and J genes are TRBV5-1 and TRBJ2-2, with D tentatively TRBD1 or TRBD2 (5 bases each). The V end lost 0 bases, the J end lost 6 bases, and 12 bases lay between the germline ends. Germline V lookup: CDR1 SGHRS, CDR2 YFSETQ. The CDR3 length is 15 residues.

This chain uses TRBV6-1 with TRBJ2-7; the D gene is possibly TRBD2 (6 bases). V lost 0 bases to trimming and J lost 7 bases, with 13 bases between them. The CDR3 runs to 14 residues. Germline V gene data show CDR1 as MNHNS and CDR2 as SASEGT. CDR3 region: CASSEAAGTEEQYF. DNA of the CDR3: TGTGCCAGCAGTGAAGCGGCCGGGACTGAGGAGCAGTACTTC.

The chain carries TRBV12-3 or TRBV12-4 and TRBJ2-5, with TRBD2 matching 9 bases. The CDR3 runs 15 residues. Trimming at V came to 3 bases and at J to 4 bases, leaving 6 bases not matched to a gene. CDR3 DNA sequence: TGTGCCAGCAGTTTCGTTAGCGGGAGTGCAGAGACCCAGTACTTC. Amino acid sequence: CASSFVSGSAETQYF.

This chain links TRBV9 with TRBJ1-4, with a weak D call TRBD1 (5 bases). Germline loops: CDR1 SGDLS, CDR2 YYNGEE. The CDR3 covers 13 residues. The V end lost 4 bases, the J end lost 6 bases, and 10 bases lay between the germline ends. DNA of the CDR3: TGTGCCAGCAGCCGCAGGGAGGATGAAAAACTGTTTTTT. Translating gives CASSRREDEKLFF.

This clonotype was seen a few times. The CDR3 sequence: CASSSYRGPTAGTGELFF. The CDR3 DNA follows: TGTGCCAGCAGTTCCTACAGGGGCCCAACAGCAGGCACCGGGGAGCTGTTTTTT. The V gene is TRBV12-3 or TRBV12-4, the J gene TRBJ2-2, with 7 nucleotides matching TRBD1. This CDR3 spans 18 amino acids. V gave up 4 bases and J gave up 4 bases; unmatched junction bases: 15.

This chain's CDR3 is CASTGQLNTGELFF. The CDR3, as DNA: TGTGCCAGCACCGGACAACTGAACACCGGGGAGCTGTTTTTT. The chain links TRBV12-3 or TRBV12-4 to TRBJ2-2; D perhaps matches TRBD1 (5 bases). The V gene lost 7 bases and the J gene lost 1 base, with 10 bases spanning the gap. This CDR3 is built from 14 residues.

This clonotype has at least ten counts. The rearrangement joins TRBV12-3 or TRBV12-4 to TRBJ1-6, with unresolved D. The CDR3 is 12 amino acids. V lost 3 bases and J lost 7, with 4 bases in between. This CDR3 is CASSFRNSPLHF. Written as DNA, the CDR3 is TGTGCCAGCAGTTTCCGGAATTCACCCCTCCACTTT.

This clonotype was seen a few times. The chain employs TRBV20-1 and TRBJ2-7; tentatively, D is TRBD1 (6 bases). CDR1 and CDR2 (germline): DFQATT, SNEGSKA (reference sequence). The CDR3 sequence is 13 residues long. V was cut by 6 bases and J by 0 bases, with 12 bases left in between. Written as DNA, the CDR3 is TGCAGTGCCAATAACAGGGACTCCTACGAGCAGTACTTC. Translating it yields CSANNRDSYEQYF.

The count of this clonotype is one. The CDR3 is CASSNPPEQYF. In DNA form, the CDR3 reads TGTGCCAGCAGCAATCCCCCCGAGCAGTACTTC. This rearrangement joins TRBV21-1 to TRBJ2-7; the table assigns TRBD1, which was not confirmed against the DNA. TRBV21-1 is described as a pseudogene. The CDR3 consists of 11 residues.

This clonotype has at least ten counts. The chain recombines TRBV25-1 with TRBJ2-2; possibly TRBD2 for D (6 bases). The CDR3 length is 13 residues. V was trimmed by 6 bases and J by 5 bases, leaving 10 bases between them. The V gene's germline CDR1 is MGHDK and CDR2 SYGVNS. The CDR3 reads CASRSGGTGELFF. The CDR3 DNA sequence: TGTGCCAGCAGGTCCGGGGGAACCGGGGAGCTGTTTTTT.

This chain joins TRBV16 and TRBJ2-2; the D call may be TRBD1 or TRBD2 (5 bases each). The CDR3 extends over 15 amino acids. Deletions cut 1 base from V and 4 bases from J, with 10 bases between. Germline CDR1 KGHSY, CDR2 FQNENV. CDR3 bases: TGTGCCAGCAGCCAATGGCTGGGGACCACCGGGGAGCTGTTTTTT. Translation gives CASSQWLGTTGELFF.

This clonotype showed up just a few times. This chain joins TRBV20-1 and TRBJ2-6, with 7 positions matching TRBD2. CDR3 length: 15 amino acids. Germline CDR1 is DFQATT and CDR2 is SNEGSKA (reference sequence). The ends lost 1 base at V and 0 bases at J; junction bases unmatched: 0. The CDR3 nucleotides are TGCAGTGCTAGAGGCGGGAGCTCTGGGGCCAACGTCCTGACTTTC. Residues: CSARGGSSGANVLTF.